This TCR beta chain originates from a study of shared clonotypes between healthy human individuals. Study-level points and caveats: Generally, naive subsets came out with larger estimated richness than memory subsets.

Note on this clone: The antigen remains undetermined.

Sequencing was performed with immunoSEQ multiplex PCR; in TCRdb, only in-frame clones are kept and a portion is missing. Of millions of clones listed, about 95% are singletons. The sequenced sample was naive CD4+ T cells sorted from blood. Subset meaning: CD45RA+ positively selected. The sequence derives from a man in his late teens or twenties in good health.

CDR3: CASSRQGFGEKLFF. In DNA form, the CDR3 reads TGTGCCAGCAGTCGACAGGGTTTTGGCGAAAAACTGTTTTTT. This sequence joins TRBV6-1 and TRBJ1-4, with 7 bases lining up with TRBD1. Per germline, CDR1 MNHNS and CDR2 SASEGT. This CDR3 is 14 amino acids long. V lost 5 bases to trimming and J lost 8 bases; unmatched junction nucleotides: 8.